Below, one T cell receptor (beta chain) is given with its context. The antigen remains undetermined. This sample stems from a study of blood T cells in healthy people across ages. Study results and limitations: Unknown CMV status may confound age-related changes in expanded clones. Roughly linearly, TCR beta diversity per million T cells fell as age increased. Leaving the PBMCs unsorted stopped any conclusive comparison of naive versus antigen-experienced cells.

Caucasian individuals from Russia who were healthy and aged roughly 6 to 95 acted as donors. Germline CDR1 is LNHNV and CDR2 is YYDKDF (reference sequence). The CDR3 sequence is 16 residues long. Losses at the gene ends were 0 bases for V and 4 bases for J; bases not matched to a gene: 5. For the second PCR, which ran for roughly 6 to 11 cycles, a sample-barcoded 5' primer and a J-beta primer mix were used. TCRdb recomputed calls from the 5' RACE reads with MiXCR, one row per CDR3 protein. This table holds some 750,000 distinct CDR3 sequences, about 20% found once. The chain has TRBV15 and TRBJ2-1, with TRBD2 identical over 8 bases. The sample comprised blood. This receptor was obtained from a man aged 65 to 79 in good health. The CDR3 protein is CATSRERLATYNEQFF. The CDR3 DNA reads as TGTGCCACCAGCAGAGAGAGACTAGCGACGTACAATGAGCAGTTCTTC.